Given below is one T cell receptor (beta chain) in context. The target antigen is unknown. CDR3 length: 18 amino acids. Germline V CDR1 and CDR2: GTSNPN, SVGIG (reference sequence). Trimming took 5 bases from V and 5 from J, leaving 25 bases between them. The source of the sample is a study of graft-versus-host responses after intestinal transplantation. Study in general: Every one of the recipients received anti-thymocyte globulin induction and afterwards took tacrolimus and steroids for approximately three years. Findings and limits, study-wide: Those patients showing graft-donor T cell macrochimerism displayed high graft-versus-host to host-versus-graft clonal ratios in allografts. The highest levels of circulating GvH clones went along with early declines in HvG clones after transplant.

The graft tissue was processed, and this released both intraepithelial and lamina propria lymphocytes. Here immunoSEQ multiplex PCR was the method, and the copy in TCRdb shows in-frame clones only, minus some. This sample carries about 2,200 clones, about three quarters of them seen once, and the ten largest clones take roughly 9.9%. The sequence was obtained from a human patient who received an intestinal transplant, so some T cells may come from the graft donor. The chain links TRBV30 to TRBJ2-6; D unclear. The sample consisted of ileum tissue, taken 18 days after transplant. The CDR3 region is CAWHNERYNKSRANVLTF. DNA for the CDR3: TGTGCCTGGCACAACGAGCGTTATAACAAAAGTCGGGCCAACGTCCTGACTTTC.